This TCR beta chain was documented in a study of blood T cell repertoires in COVID-19. As for the study in general: Material from acute and convalescent COVID-19 was sourced from the United States, Italy and Spain. From T cells, B-cell-depleted T cells, or PBMCs came the material, which was cDNA or gDNA.

Trimming stripped 4 bases from V and 3 bases from J, with 13 bases between. The CDR3 is made up of 14 amino acids. The germline V gene encodes CDR1 SNHLY and CDR2 FYNNEI. Original processing notes: Reference gene primer amplification gave nucleated cell count estimates. Produced via immunoSEQ multiplex PCR; TCRdb's table is partial and in-frame only. V and J calls and clone size are as listed in that table; D and trimming were resolved from the DNA. The table shows 30,000 to 40,000 clones, with about nine tenths occurring only once. Sequences were obtained from peripheral blood. The TCR originated in a man aged 60 to 69 with acute or convalescent COVID-19. The chain has TRBV2 and TRBJ2-7; unclear D gene. For the CDR3, the DNA is TGTGCCAGCAGTGCGGCGGCTTATTTCTACGAGCAGTACTTC. As protein: CASSAAAYFYEQYF.